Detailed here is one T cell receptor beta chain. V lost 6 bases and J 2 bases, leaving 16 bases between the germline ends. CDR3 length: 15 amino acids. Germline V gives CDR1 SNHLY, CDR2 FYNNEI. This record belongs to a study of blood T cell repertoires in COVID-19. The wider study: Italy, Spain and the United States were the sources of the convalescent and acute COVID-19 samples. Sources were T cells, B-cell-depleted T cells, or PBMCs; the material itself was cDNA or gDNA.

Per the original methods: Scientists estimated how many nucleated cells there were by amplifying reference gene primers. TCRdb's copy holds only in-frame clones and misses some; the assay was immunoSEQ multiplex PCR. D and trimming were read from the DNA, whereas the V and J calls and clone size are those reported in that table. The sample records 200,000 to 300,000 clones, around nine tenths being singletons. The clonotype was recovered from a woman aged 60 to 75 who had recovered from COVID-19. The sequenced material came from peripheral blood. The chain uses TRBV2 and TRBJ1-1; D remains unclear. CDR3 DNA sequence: TGTGCCAGCAGCTACTTCACCGTCCAAAACACTGAAGCTTTCTTT. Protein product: CASSYFTVQNTEAFF.